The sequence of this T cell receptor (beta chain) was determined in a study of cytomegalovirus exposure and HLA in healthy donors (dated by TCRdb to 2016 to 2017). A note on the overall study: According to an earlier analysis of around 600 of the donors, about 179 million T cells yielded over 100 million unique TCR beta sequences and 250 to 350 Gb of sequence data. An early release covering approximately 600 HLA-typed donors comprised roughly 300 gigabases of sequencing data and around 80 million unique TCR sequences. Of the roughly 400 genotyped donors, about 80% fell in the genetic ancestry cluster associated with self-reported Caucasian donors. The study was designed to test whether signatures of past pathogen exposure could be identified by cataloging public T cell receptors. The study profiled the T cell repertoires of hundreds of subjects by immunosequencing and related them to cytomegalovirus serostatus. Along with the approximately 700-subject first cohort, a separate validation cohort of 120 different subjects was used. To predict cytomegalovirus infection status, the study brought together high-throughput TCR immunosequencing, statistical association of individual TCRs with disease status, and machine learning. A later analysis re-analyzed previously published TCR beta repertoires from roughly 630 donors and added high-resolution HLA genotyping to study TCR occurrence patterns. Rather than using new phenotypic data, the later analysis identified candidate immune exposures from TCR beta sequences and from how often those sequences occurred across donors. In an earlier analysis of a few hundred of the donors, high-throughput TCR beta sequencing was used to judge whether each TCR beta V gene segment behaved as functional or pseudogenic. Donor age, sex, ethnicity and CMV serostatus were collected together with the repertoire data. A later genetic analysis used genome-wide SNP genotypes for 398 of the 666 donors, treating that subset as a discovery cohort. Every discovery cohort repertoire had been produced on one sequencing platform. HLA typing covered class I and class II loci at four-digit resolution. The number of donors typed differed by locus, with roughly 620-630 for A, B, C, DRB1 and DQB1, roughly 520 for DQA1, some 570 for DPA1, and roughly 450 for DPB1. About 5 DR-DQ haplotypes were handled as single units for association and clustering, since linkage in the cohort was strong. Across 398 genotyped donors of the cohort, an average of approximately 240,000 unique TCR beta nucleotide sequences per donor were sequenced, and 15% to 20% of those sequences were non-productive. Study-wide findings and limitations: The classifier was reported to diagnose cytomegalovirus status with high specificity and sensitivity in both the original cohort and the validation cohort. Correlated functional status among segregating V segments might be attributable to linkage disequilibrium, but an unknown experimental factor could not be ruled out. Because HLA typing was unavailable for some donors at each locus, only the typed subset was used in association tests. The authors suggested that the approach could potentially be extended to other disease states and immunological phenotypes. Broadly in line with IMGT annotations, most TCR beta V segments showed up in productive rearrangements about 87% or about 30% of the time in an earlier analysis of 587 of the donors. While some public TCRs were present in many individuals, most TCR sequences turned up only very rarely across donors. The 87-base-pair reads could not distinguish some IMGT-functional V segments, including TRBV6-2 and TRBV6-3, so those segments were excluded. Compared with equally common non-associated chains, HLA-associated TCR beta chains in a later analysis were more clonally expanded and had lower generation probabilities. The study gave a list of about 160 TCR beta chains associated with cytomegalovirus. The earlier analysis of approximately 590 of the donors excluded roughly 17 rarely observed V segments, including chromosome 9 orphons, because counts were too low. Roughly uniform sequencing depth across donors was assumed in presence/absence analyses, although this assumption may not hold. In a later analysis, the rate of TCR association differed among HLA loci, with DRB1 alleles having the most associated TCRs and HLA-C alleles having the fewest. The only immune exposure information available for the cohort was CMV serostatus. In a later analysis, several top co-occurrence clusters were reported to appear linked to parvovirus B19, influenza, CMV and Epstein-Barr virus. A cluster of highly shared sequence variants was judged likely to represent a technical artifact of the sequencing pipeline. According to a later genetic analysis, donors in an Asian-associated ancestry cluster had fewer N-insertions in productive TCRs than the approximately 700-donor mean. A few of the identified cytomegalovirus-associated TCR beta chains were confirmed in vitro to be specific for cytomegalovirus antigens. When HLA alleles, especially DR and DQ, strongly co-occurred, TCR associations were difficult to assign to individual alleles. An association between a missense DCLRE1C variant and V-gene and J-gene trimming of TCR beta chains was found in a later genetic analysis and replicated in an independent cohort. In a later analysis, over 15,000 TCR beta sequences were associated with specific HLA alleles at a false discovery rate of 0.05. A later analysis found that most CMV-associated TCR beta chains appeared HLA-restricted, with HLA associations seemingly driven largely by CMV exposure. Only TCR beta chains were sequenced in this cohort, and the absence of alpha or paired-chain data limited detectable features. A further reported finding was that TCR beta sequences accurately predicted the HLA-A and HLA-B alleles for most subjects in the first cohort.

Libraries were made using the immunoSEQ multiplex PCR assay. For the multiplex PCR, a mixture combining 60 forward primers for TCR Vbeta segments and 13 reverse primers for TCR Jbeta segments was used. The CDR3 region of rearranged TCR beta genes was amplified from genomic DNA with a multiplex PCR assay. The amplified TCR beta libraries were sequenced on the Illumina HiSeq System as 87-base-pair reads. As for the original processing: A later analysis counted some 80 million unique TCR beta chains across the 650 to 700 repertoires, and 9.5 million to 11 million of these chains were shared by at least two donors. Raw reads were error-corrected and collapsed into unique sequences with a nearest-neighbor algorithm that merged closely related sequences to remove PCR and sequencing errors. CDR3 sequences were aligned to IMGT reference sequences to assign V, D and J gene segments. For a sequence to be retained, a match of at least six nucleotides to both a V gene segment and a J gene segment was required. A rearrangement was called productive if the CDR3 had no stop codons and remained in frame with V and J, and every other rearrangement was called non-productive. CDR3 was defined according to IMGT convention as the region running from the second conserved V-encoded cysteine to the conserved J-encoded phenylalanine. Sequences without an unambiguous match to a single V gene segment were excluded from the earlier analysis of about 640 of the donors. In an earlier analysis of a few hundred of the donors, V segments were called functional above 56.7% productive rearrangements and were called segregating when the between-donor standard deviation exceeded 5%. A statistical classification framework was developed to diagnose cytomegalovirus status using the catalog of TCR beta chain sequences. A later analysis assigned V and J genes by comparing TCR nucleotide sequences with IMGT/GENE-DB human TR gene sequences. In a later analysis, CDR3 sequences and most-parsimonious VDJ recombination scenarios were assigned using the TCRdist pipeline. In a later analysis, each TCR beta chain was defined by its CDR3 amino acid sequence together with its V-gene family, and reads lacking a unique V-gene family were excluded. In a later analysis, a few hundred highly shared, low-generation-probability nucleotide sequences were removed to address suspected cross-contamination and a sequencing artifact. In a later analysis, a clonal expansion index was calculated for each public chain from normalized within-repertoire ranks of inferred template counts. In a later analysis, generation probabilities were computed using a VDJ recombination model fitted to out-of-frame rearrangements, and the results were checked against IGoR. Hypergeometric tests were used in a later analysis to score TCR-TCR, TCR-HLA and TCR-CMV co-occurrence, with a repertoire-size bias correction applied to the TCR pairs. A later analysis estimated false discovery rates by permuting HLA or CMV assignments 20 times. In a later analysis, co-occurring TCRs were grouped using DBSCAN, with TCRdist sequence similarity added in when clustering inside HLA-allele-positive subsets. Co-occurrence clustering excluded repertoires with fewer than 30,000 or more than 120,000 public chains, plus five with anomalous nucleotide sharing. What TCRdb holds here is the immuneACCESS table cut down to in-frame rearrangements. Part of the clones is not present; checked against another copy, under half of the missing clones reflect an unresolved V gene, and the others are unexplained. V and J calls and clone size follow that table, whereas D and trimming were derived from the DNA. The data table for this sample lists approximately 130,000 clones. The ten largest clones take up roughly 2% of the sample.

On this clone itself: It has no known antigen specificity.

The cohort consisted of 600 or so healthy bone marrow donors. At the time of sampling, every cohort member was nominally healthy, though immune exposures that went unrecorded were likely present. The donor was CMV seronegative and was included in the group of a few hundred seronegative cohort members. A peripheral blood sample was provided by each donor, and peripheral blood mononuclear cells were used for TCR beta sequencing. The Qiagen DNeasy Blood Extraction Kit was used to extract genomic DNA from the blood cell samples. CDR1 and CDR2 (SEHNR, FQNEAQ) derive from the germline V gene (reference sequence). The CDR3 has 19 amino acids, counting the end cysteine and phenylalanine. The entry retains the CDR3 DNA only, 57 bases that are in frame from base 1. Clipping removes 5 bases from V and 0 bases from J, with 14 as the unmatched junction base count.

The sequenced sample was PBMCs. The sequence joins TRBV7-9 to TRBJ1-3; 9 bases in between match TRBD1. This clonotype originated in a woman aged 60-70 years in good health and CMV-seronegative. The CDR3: CASSKLRDREFGSGNTIYF. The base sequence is TGTGCCAGCAGCAAATTACGGGACAGGGAGTTTGGCTCTGGAAACACCATATATTTT.